The clone carrying this T cell receptor (beta chain) was seen at least ten times. The antigen is not known. These data come from a study of T cell repertoires in cytomegalovirus infection. Study in general: Shared public TCR beta signatures pointed to both CMV infection and a matching HLA type. Study-level points and caveats: HLA-C-restricted CMV-specific TCR beta clonotypes prevailed in the ex vivo response. Summed public TCR beta family frequency identified CMV carriers bearing the relevant HLA.

TCRdb processed the reads anew with MiXCR; each CDR3 protein has one entry. Seen here are hundreds of thousands of distinct CDR3 sequences, about 9.2% observed once, and the top ten hold around 2.5%. The germline gives CDR1 DFQATT, CDR2 SNEGSKA (reference sequence). V lost 2 bases to trimming and J lost 3 bases; unmatched junction nucleotides: 8. The CDR3 runs to 16 residues. V usage is TRBV20-1 and J usage is TRBJ2-1; 9 bases agree with TRBD1. Input material: PBMCs. The sequence was obtained from a human donor in good health (CMV status not recorded). Some clones in this sample may be carry-over from other donors' samples. This chain's CDR3 is CSARLPGQGFYNEQFF. CDR3 DNA: TGCAGTGCTAGACTTCCGGGACAGGGATTCTACAATGAGCAGTTCTTC.